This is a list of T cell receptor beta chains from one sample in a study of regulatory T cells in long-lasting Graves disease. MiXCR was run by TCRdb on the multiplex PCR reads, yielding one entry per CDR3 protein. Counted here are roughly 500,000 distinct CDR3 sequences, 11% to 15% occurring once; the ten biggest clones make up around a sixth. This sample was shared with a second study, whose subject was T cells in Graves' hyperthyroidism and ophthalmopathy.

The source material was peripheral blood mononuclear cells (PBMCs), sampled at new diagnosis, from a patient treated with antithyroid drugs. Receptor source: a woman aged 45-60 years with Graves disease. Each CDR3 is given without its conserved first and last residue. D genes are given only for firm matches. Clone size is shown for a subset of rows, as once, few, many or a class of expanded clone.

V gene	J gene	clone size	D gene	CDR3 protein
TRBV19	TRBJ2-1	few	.	ASSIRLADRSNEQF
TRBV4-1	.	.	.	ASSRGPNNEQF
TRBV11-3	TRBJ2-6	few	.	ASSPGTENSGANVLT
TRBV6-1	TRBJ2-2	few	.	ASVSELMRWTGELF
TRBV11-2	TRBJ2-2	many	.	ASSTFERANTGELF
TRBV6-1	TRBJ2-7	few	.	ASCPQGLSYEQY
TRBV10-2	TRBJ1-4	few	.	ASSVQRNEKLF
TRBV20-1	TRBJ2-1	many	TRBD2	SAEPGLQPNEQF
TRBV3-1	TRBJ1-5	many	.	ASSQIGHYSNQPQH
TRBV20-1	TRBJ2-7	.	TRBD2	SARLAGSPYEQY
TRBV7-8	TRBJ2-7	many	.	ASSFGLRDYEQY
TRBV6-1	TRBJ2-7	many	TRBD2	ASSTGTRIHYEQY